This TCR beta chain was identified in a study of blood T cell repertoires in COVID-19. Overall study context: The United States, Italy and Spain were the sources of the acute and convalescent COVID-19 samples.

This table comes from immunoSEQ multiplex PCR, and its TCRdb copy is limited to in-frame clones, with some not included. The sample consists of approximately 18,000 clones, just under 90% of them appearing once. Trimming left V 4 bases short and J 1 base short, with 6 bases between. Germline V lookup: CDR1 SGDLS, CDR2 YYNGEE. The CDR3 has 14 amino acids. The source of this sequence is a human donor in a cohort sampled during active COVID-19. The sequencing sample was made of peripheral blood. The rearrangement joins TRBV9 to TRBJ2-6; no reliable D call. The CDR3 is CASSPQSGANVLTF. The CDR3 DNA reads as TGTGCCAGCAGCCCTCAGTCTGGGGCCAACGTCCTGACTTTC.